This T cell receptor beta chain derives from a study of T cell responses to AZD1222 COVID-19 vaccine. Study-wide context: Second doses that came at about 4 or about 12 weeks were put together.

The data were produced by immunoSEQ multiplex PCR, yet TCRdb's version contains in-frame clones alone and is incomplete. The table includes roughly 150,000 clones, around 89% detected once. V dropped 8 bases and J dropped 3; count of bases not matched to a gene: 6. The CDR3 length is 14 residues. Germline V gene sequence: CDR1 SNHLY, CDR2 FYNNEI. This clonotype originated in an adult in good health. The material sequenced was peripheral blood, taken on day 0 of AZD1222 vaccination. V usage is TRBV2 and J usage is TRBJ2-3, with 9 bases lining up with TRBD2. The CDR3 protein is CASWAGGATDTQYF. The CDR3 bases are TGTGCCAGCTGGGCGGGGGGGGCGACAGATACGCAGTATTTT.